Shown below are 25 T cell receptor beta chains from a single sample sequenced in a study of post-analysis software for immune sequencing data. Unique molecular identifiers were carried by the TCR beta cDNA libraries. TCRdb redid the calling of the PCR reads with MiXCR, one entry per CDR3 protein. The table lists about 540,000 distinct CDR3 sequences, less than 40% of them singletons. Their recognized antigens are unknown. Study-wide results and caveats: TRBV5-6, TRBV5-1 and TRBV20-1 belonged to a set of five TRBV segments that were more frequent in patients than controls.

The specimen was blood. The receptor set was obtained from a girl aged 2 to 17 with multiple sclerosis.

The chain carries TRBV4-2 and TRBJ2-4, with 9 bases that match TRBD2. The DNA end is more similar to TRBJ2-5, so the J call may be wrong. There are 17 residues in the CDR3. The germline V gene encodes CDR1 LGHNA and CDR2 YNFKEQ. The CDR3 sequence: CASSQGPSAGGQETQYF. CDR3 nucleotide sequence: TGTGCCAGCAGCCAAGGACCCTCAGCGGGGGGCCAGGAGACCCAGTACTTC.

This clonotype came up a few times. V is TRBV28 and J is TRBJ2-1; 8 bases agree with TRBD1. The CDR3 totals 16 residues. J gave up 9 bases and V 5 bases, and 15 bases lay outside the gene matches. The germline V gene has CDR1 MDHEN and CDR2 SYDVKM. The DNA of the CDR3 is TGTGCCAGCAGTCGAGATGGACAGGGACGACGAGGTGAGCAGTTCTTC. Residues: CASSRDGQGRRGEQFF.

The J gene is TRBJ2-1, the V gene TRBV29-1, with 15 nucleotides matching TRBD2. The CDR3 has 18 amino acids. V was pared by 5 bases and J by 0 bases, with 8 bases of the junction left unmatched. In germline, CDR1 is SQVTM, CDR2 ANQGSEA. The CDR3 sequence is CSVQGLAGGESSYNEQFF. DNA for the CDR3: TGCAGCGTTCAGGGACTAGCGGGGGGCGAAAGCTCCTACAATGAGCAGTTCTTC.

V and J are TRBV6-5 and TRBJ2-2; a weak D match, TRBD2 (6 bases). The V end was cut by 5 bases, the J end by 1 base, with 11 bases between. The CDR3 is 15 residues long. Germline CDR1 MNHEY, CDR2 SVGAGI. CDR3 sequence reads: CASSDGTLNTGELFF. The DNA for the CDR3 is TGTGCCAGCAGTGATGGGACTCTGAACACCGGGGAGCTGTTTTTT.

As regards this clonotype: An end of the junction does not agree with germline; a read error may underlie this. The chain recombines TRBV7-9 with TRBJ2-4, with D possibly TRBD2 on 5 matching bases. The germline V gene has CDR1 SEHNR and CDR2 FQNEAQ (reference sequence). The CDR3 sequence is 13 residues long. CDR3 DNA: TGTTCCAGCAGCTTGGGCCCCGGATGGGAGCAGTACTTC. It translates to CSSSLGPGWEQYF. Looking up the rest from reference TRBV7-9 and TRBJ2-4 gives the full variable domain: DTGVSQNPRHKITKRGQNVTFRCDPISEHNRLYWYRQTLGQGPEFLTYFQNEAQLEKSRLLSDRFSAERPKGSFSTLEIQRTEQGDSAMYLCSSSLGPGWEQYFGAGTRLSVL.

This clonotype has a count of ten or more. The V and J genes are TRBV11-2 and TRBJ2-3; tentatively, D is TRBD1 or TRBD2 (5 bases each). In germline, CDR1 is SGHAT, CDR2 FQNNGV. V lost 4 bases to trimming and J lost 5 bases, with 22 bases between them. The CDR3 consists of 17 residues. The CDR3 nucleotides read TGTGCCAGCAGCTCCCCCATCAACGGGGCCCGAGGAGATACGCAGTATTTT. Translated, it gives CASSSPINGARGDTQYF.

This chain uses TRBV9 with TRBJ2-5; D is perhaps TRBD2 (5 bases). The CDR3 runs to 15 residues. Germline CDR1 is SGDLS and CDR2 is YYNGEE. Deletions cut 4 bases from V and 7 bases from J, with 20 bases between. The CDR3, as DNA: TGTGCCAGCAGCACCCGGGCGGGTCCCGGAGGGACCCAGTACTTC. Amino acids: CASSTRAGPGGTQYF. The variable domain in full, with the rest retrieved from reference TRBV9 and TRBJ2-5, is DSGVTQTPKHLITATGQRVTLRCSPRSGDLSVYWYQQSLDQGLQFLIQYYNGEERAKGNILERFSAQQFPDLHSELNLSSLELGDSALYFCASSTRAGPGGTQYFGPGTRLLVL.

In its sample, this clonotype was seen a few times. The chain links TRBV2 to TRBJ1-2; TRBD1 aligns across 10 bases. The length of the CDR3 is 14 residues. The V and J ends lost 1 base and 8 bases, in that order; junction bases with no gene match: 4. CDR1 and CDR2 from the germline V gene are SNHLY and FYNNEI. The CDR3 sequence is CASSEVGTGVGYTF. The DNA of the CDR3 is TGTGCCAGCAGTGAAGTTGGGACAGGGGTCGGCTACACCTTC.

This clonotype showed up just a few times. The chain employs TRBV5-1 and TRBJ2-6; unclear D gene. In germline, CDR1 is SGHRS, CDR2 YFSETQ. This CDR3 is built from 14 residues. Deletions cut 4 bases from V and 0 bases from J, with 5 bases between. CDR3 in DNA: TGCGCCAGCAGCACCCGCTCTGGGGCCAACGTCCTGACTTTC. Translating gives CASSTRSGANVLTF.

This clonotype was detected a few times. The genes are TRBV29-1 and TRBJ2-7; D is ambiguous. V lost 6 bases to trimming and J lost 3 bases, with 15 bases between them. Germline V gene lookup returns CDR1 SQVTM and CDR2 ANQGSEA. This CDR3 contains 13 residues. The CDR3 nucleotides are TGCAGCGTAAGTCCTACAAAGGTCTACGAGCAGTACTTC. Its protein is CSVSPTKVYEQYF.

This clonotype turned up a few times. V usage is TRBV6-1 and J usage is TRBJ1-2; possible D gene TRBD1, 5 bases. The CDR3 has 17 residues. V gave up 6 bases and J gave up 0 bases, with 20 bases separating them. The germline V gene encodes CDR1 MNHNS and CDR2 SASEGT. The CDR3 loop reads CASSRWLGAEANYGYTF. The DNA of the CDR3 is TGTGCCAGCAGCCGGTGGCTAGGGGCCGAAGCTAACTATGGCTACACCTTC.

This chain connects TRBV20-1 to TRBJ2-5, with D hard to call. Trimming left V 5 bases short and J 7 bases short, with 17 bases between. Germline CDR1 DFQATT, CDR2 SNEGSKA (reference sequence). The CDR3 is 13 amino acids. CDR3 bases: TGCAGTGCTGAGGCTCAGGACCCCGGGACCCAGTACTTC. Residues: CSAEAQDPGTQYF.

This clonotype was detected only a few times. The V gene is TRBV29-1, the J gene TRBJ1-2; weak D call: TRBD1 (6 bases). CDR3 length: 14 residues. The V and J ends lost 6 bases and 2 bases respectively, with 16 bases between them. The germline V gene encodes CDR1 SQVTM and CDR2 ANQGSEA. CDR3 DNA sequence: TGCAGCGTCCTATCCGGGACAAAAAACTATGGCTACACCTTC. It encodes CSVLSGTKNYGYTF.

This clonotype was seen only a few times. The chain employs TRBV20-1 and TRBJ1-5; 9 bases are a match to TRBD1. Germline V gene lookup returns CDR1 DFQATT and CDR2 SNEGSKA (reference sequence). The CDR3 totals 19 residues. Trimming removed 0 bases from V and 0 bases from J; junction bases left unmatched: 12. CDR3 region: CSARDGAGTGINSNQPQHF. The CDR3 DNA sequence: TGCAGTGCTAGAGATGGTGCGGGGACAGGGATTAATAGCAATCAGCCCCAGCATTTT.

At least ten counts were recorded for this clonotype. This chain joins TRBV5-1 and TRBJ1-1; no definite D call. The CDR3 covers 13 residues. Per germline, CDR1 SGHRS and CDR2 YFSETQ. Trimming removed 1 base at V and 1 base at J, with 5 bases between. The CDR3 sequence is CASSLLPNTEAFF. As DNA, the CDR3 is TGCGCCAGCAGCTTGTTACCGAACACTGAAGCTTTCTTT.

In its sample, this clonotype was seen many times. The V and J genes are TRBV12-3 or TRBV12-4 and TRBJ2-1; D is ambiguous. V was pared by 1 base and J by 9 bases, with 4 bases between. This CDR3 comprises 11 residues. CDR3 protein: CASSLGVEQFF. Here the CDR3 DNA reads TGTGCCAGCAGTTTAGGGGTTGAGCAGTTCTTC.

This clonotype has at least ten counts. The rearrangement joins TRBV7-6 to TRBJ1-2, with D maybe TRBD1 (5 bases). This CDR3 spans 14 amino acids. V was trimmed by 4 bases and J by 2 bases, leaving 11 bases between them. In germline, CDR1 is SGHVS, CDR2 FNYEAQ. The CDR3 sequence is CASSSLGQNYGYTF. DNA of the CDR3: TGTGCCAGCAGCTCCCTGGGGCAGAACTATGGCTACACCTTC.

The DNA of the CDR3 is TGCGCCAGCAGCTTGGATATCGGGGGGCAAGAGACCCAGTACTTC. Translated: CASSLDIGGQETQYF. The rearrangement uses TRBV5-1 and TRBJ2-5, with 7 bases fitting TRBD2. The CDR3 is 15 amino acids. Germline trimming cut 0 bases from V and 2 bases from J; bases unmatched to any gene: 4. Germline assignment: CDR1 SGHRS and CDR2 YFSETQ.

This clonotype was seen a few times. The chain is built from TRBV7-9 and TRBJ2-7, with TRBD1 matching 9 bases. The CDR3 sequence is 14 residues long. Germline CDR1 is SEHNR and CDR2 is FQNEAQ (reference sequence). Trimming at V came to 5 bases and at J to 3 bases, leaving 5 bases not matched to a gene. The CDR3 nucleotides read TGTGCCAGCAGCACACGACAGGGGGACTACGAGCAGTACTTC. Protein: CASSTRQGDYEQYF.

Here the CDR3 reads CASSGASGKGEQFF. The CDR3 DNA reads as TGTGCCAGTAGTGGCGCTTCGGGGAAGGGGGAGCAGTTCTTC. The V gene is TRBV19, the J gene TRBJ2-1, with D tentatively TRBD1 or TRBD2 (5 bases each). Germline V gene data show CDR1 as LNHDA and CDR2 as SQIVND (reference sequence). CDR3 length: 14 residues. V lost 5 bases and J lost 10, with 18 bases in between.

A few counts support this clonotype. The V call is TRBV20-1, the J call TRBJ2-1; the match to TRBD1 covers 8 bases. Germline CDR1 and CDR2: DFQATT and SNEGSKA (reference sequence). The CDR3 loop spans 19 amino acids. Losses at the gene ends were 3 bases for V and 6 bases for J; bases not matched to a gene: 22. DNA for the CDR3: TGCAGTGCTAGTAGGTCAGGGGGCTTCCGGACCGAACCTCCCAATGAGCAGTTCTTC. Protein: CSASRSGGFRTEPPNEQFF.

This clonotype was counted many times. The chain couples TRBV7-3 to TRBJ2-7, with D perhaps given as TRBD1 or TRBD2 (5 bases each). Per the germline V gene, CDR1 is SGHTA and CDR2 is FQGTGA. This CDR3 has 14 amino acids. Deletions cut 5 bases from V and 0 bases from J, with 11 bases between. CDR3 loop: CASSLGPRSYEQYF. The CDR3 coding sequence is TGTGCCAGCAGCCTGGGACCCCGCTCCTACGAGCAGTACTTC.

V gene TRBV7-2 combines with J gene TRBJ2-3, with 11 bases aligning to TRBD1. The germline gives CDR1 SGHTA, CDR2 FQGNSA. V shed 4 bases, J shed 0 bases, and the junction held 9 bases outside the gene matches. The CDR3 length is 18 residues. CDR3 amino acids: CASSSSIGTGGSTDTQYF. DNA for the CDR3: TGTGCCAGCAGCTCATCCATCGGGACAGGGGGGAGCACAGATACGCAGTATTTT.

This clonotype was seen once. V usage is TRBV4-1 and J usage is TRBJ1-2; possibly TRBD1 for D (5 bases). Germline assignment: CDR1 MGHRA and CDR2 YSYEKL. V was pared by 1 base and J by 1 base, with 13 bases between. The CDR3 covers 16 residues. This CDR3 is CASSQGRQRSNYGYTF. CDR3 sequence (DNA): TGCGCCAGCAGCCAAGGGAGACAGCGAAGTAACTATGGCTACACCTTC.

The chain is built from TRBV12-3 or TRBV12-4 and TRBJ1-2; 7 bases line up with TRBD1. The CDR3 consists of 14 residues. Trimming at V came to 3 bases and at J to 4 bases, leaving 5 bases not matched to a gene. In DNA form, the CDR3 reads TGTGCCAGCAGTTTCTCGGGACAGTTCTATGGCTACACCTTC. Its translation is CASSFSGQFYGYTF.